This T cell receptor (beta chain) was retrieved from a study of CD8 T cells in ankylosing spondylitis (TCRdb year 2017). With regard to the full study: To find TCR variants linked to disease, the study profiled T cell receptor beta repertoires in ankylosing spondylitis patients and healthy donors. In total, the full study cohort was made up of 95 to 110 healthy donors and about two dozen ankylosing spondylitis patients. Peripheral blood was sampled, and synovial fluid was additionally collected from ankylosing spondylitis patients.

This clonotype was seen ten or more times. This receptor's antigen is unknown. No base quality information exists; no much larger clone differs at one position. Paper-wide results and their limitations: A TCR beta motif of seven or eight highly homologous amino acid variants appeared characteristic of blood from ankylosing spondylitis patients. Some motif variants had previously been reported in the synovial fluid and blood of reactive arthritis patients, which suggests shared mechanisms of disease initiation. The disease-linked clones were reported as significantly enriched in matched synovial fluid samples from ankylosing spondylitis patients. In peripheral blood, the disease-linked clones were found at relatively low frequencies and had a CD8+ phenotype.

Counted from cysteine to phenylalanine, this CDR3 has 15 amino acids. Just CDR3 DNA is preserved here, 45 bases in frame from base 1. V is reduced by 5 bases and J by 1 base, leaving a spacing of 12 bases between them. TCRdb records Illumina HiSeq 2500 as the sequencer. Quantitative 5'-RACE with molecular barcodes was used to prepare TCR beta libraries. The study's own analysis went as follows. A new computational method, built on a probabilistic model of VDJ rearrangement, was used to identify disease-linked TCR variants. TCRdb's own reprocessing of the public reads used fastp at Q25 and MiXCR and kept productive beta chains. Each CDR3 protein gets just one entry, which takes the most common genes and DNA from the rows behind it. The V and J calls shown here were made by TCRdb, not taken from the authors' results. The sample table holds roughly 230,000 distinct CDR3 sequences, of which about 10% were seen once. The ten top clones hold less than 3% of the sample.

The origin of this receptor is a male donor with ankylosing spondylitis or in good health (not recorded which). The specimen sequenced was blood, either unsorted or a sorted T cell fraction (not recorded which). Rearrangement joined TRBV12-3 or TRBV12-4 to TRBJ1-5, with the D segment identity uncertain. The nucleotide sequence reads as follows: TGTGCCAGCAGTACTAGTCCGTGGAGCAATCAGCCCCAGCATTTT. Its amino acids are CASSTSPWSNQPQHF.